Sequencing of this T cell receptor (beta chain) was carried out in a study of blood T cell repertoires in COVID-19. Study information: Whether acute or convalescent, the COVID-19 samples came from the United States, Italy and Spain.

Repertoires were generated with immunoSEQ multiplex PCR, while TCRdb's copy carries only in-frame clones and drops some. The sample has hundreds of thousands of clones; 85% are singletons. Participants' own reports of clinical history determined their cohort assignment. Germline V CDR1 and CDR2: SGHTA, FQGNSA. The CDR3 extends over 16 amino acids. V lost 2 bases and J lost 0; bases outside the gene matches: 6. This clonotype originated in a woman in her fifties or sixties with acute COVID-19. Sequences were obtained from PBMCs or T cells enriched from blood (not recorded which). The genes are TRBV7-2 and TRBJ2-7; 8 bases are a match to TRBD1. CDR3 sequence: CASSLTWDRSSYEQYF. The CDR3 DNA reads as TGTGCCAGCAGCTTAACGTGGGACAGGAGCTCCTACGAGCAGTACTTC.